Given below is one T cell receptor beta chain in context. The antigen it recognizes is unknown. No base qualities exist here, and no much larger clone lies one base off it. Peripheral blood CD8+ and CD4+ T cells from healthy donors, Susac syndrome patients and multiple sclerosis patients were profiled by high-throughput TCR beta sequencing. The Susac syndrome patients fulfilled recently defined diagnostic criteria for either definite or probable disease. Bulk CD8+ and CD4+ T cells were purified by magnetic negative isolation, while CD8+ TEMRA cells were enriched using FACS. Blood was collected in EDTA tubes and processed within 24 hours, with PBMCs isolated through density gradient centrifugation. PBMCs intended for TCR sequencing were frozen in liquid nitrogen and were later thawed in a 37 degrees C water bath. A purity of at least 90% was achieved for sorted or isolated CD4+, CD8+ and CD8+ TEMRA cells.

These data are taken from a study of CD8 T cells in Susac syndrome (dated by TCRdb to between 2018 and 2020). Notes on the research overall: Among the sequenced Susac syndrome patients, about 6 had clinically active disease and eight were in clinical remission. At the time of blood withdrawal, Susac syndrome patients were either therapy-naive, taking corticosteroids (with some also receiving IVIg), or on IVIg alone. Whether CD8+ T cell activation and differentiation in Susac syndrome was antigen driven was tested using repertoire sequencing. The clonality of the CD8+ T cell repertoire was compared across approximately 11 healthy donors, roughly 14 Susac syndrome patients and about 15 multiple sclerosis patients. The paper as a whole reports these results and caveats: The number of individuals in the TCR sequencing and HLA analysis was recognized as being relatively small. Susac syndrome CD8+ repertoires showed clonal expansion, highest in CD8+ TEMRA cells and greater in clinically active than remitting patients. About 15 Susac-specific public clones were identified in the total CD8+ repertoire, and roughly five Susac-specific public clones were identified in the CD8+ TEMRA repertoire.

The germline V gene provides CDR1 LGHNT and CDR2 FRNRAP. The CDR3 measures 16 amino acids from cysteine to phenylalanine. CDR3 DNA is the only sequence kept; it has 48 bases, read in frame from the first base. V gives up 4 bases and J gives up 2 bases, and the segment between their germline ends measures 15 bases. RNA was extracted using the RNeasy kit, and roughly 0.5 to 1 ug of the RNA was reverse transcribed with random hexamers. TCR beta CDR3 regions were amplified with the immunoSEQ multiplex PCR assay covering 54 Vbeta and 13 Jbeta segments. Bias from PCR amplification was corrected by using a synthetic template baseline for primer optimization and for computational correction. The original methods were these. Only productive sequences were kept, with reads annotated to V, D and J genes according to IMGT and analyzed in immunoSEQ Analyzer. To calculate clonality, Shannon entropy was normalized by log2 of the number of productive unique sequences and then subtracted from one. For each patient and control, public and private clones were evaluated within the 100 most prevalent clones. A clone was defined as Susac-specific if it was absent from the healthy and MS cohorts, from around 960 published viral clones and from other ImmuneACCESS disease sequences. In-frame beta chains were kept once TCRdb had trimmed the public reads at Q25 with fastp and called clones with MiXCR. CDR3 protein duplicates are merged, each entry listing the most common genes and DNA. V and J calls and clone size were set by TCRdb, not the authors. The sample data list about 80,000 distinct CDR3 sequences, and 94% of these were observed just once. In total, the top ten clones hold less than 0.95% of the sample.

The sequence was collected from a human donor with Susac syndrome. The specimen sequenced was CD8+ T cells from PBMCs. The sequence joins TRBV12-5 to TRBJ1-5, with an unclear D gene assignment. For the CDR3, the sequence is CASGWLVDGGNQPQHF. The DNA is as follows: TGTGCTAGTGGTTGGCTAGTCGATGGGGGCAATCAGCCCCAGCATTTT.